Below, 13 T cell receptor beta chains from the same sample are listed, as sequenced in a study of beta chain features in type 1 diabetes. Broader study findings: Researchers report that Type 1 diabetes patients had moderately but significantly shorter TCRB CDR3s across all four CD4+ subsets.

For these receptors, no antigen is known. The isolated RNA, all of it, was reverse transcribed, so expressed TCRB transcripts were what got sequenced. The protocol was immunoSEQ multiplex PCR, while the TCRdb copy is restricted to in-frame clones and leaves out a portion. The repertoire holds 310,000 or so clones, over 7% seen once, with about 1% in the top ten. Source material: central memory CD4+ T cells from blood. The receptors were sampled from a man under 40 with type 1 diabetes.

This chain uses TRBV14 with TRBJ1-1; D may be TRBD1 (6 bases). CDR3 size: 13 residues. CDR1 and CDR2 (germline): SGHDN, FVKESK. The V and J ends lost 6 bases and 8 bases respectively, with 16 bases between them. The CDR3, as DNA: TGTGCCAGCAGGGAACAGGGTAAGAGCGAAGCTTTCTTT. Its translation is CASREQGKSEAFF. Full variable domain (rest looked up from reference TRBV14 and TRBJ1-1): EAGVTQFPSHSVIEKGQTVTLRCDPISGHDNLYWYRRVMGKEIKFLLHFVKESKQDESGMPNNRFLAERTGGTYSTLKVQPAELEDSGVYFCASREQGKSEAFFGQGTRLTVV.

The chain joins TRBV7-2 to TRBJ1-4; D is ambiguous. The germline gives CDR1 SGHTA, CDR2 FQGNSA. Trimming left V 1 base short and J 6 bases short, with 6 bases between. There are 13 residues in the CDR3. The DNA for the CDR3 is TGTGCCAGCAGCTTAGGACGATATGAAAAACTGTTTTTT. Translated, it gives CASSLGRYEKLFF.

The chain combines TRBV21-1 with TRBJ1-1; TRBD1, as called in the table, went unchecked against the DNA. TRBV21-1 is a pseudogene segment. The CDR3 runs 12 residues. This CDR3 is CASSKALDRVSF. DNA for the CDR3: TGTGCCAGCAGCAAAGCGCTGGACAGGGTATCATTT.

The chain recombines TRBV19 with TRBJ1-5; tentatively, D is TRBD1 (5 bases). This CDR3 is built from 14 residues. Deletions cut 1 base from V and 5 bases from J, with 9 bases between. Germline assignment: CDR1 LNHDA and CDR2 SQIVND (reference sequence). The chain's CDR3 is CASSIAGEDQPQHF. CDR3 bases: TGTGCCAGTAGTATAGCGGGGGAAGATCAGCCCCAGCATTTT. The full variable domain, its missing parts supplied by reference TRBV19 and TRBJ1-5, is DGGITQSPKYLFRKEGQNVTLSCEQNLNHDAMYWYRQDPGQGLRLIYYSQIVNDFQKGDIAEGYSVSREKKESFPLTVTSAQKNPTAFYLCASSIAGEDQPQHFGDGTRLSIL.

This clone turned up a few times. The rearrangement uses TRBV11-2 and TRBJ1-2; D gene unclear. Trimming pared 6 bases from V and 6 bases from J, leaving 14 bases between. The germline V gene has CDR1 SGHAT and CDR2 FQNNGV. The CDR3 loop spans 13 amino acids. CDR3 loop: CASSFSGVDGYTF. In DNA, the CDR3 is TGTGCCAGCAGTTTTAGTGGGGTAGATGGCTACACCTTC.

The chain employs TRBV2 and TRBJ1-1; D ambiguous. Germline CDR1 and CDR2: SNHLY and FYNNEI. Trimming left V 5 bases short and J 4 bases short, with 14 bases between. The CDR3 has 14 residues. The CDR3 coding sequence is TGTGCCAGCAGTAGGGAGGGTCGGCGCACTGAAGCTTTCTTT. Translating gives CASSREGRRTEAFF.

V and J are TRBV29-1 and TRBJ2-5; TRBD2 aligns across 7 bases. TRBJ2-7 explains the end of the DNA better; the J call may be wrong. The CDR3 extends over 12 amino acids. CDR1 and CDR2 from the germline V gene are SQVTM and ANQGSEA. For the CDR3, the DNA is TGCAGCGTTAAGCGGGGCTCCTACGAGCAGTACTTC. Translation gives CSVKRGSYEQYF.

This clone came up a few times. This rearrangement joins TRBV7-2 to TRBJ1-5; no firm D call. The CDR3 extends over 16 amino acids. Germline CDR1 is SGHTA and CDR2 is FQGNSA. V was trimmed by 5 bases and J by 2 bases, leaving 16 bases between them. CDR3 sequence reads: CASSLVEGWGNQPQHF. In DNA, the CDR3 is TGTGCCAGCAGCCTGGTCGAGGGATGGGGCAATCAGCCCCAGCATTTT.

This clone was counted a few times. CDR3 protein: CASSESGVSYEQYF. DNA of the CDR3: TGTGCCAGCAGTGAATCCGGGGTTAGCTACGAGCAGTACTTC. The chain employs TRBV2 and TRBJ2-7; possible D gene TRBD2, 5 bases. Germline values: CDR1 SNHLY, CDR2 FYNNEI. The ends were cut back, 2 bases at V and 3 bases at J, with 11 bases in the middle. There are 14 residues in the CDR3. Drawing the rest from reference TRBV2 and TRBJ2-7, the complete variable domain is EPEVTQTPSHQVTQMGQEVILRCVPISNHLYFYWYRQILGQKVEFLVSFYNNEISEKSEIFDDQFSVERPDGSNFTLKIRSTKLEDSAMYFCASSESGVSYEQYFGPGTRLTVT.

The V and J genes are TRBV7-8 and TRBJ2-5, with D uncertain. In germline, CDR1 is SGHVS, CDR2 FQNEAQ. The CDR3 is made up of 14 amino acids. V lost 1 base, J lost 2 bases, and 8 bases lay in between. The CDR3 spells CASSLDRAQETQYF. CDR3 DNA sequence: TGTGCCAGCAGCTTAGATAGGGCTCAAGAGACCCAGTACTTC.

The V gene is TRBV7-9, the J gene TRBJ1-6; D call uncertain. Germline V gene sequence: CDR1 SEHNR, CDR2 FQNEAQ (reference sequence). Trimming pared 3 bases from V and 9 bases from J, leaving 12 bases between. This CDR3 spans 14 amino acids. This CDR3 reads CASSFEVGSSPLHF. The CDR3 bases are TGTGCCAGCAGCTTCGAGGTGGGGAGTTCACCCCTCCACTTT.

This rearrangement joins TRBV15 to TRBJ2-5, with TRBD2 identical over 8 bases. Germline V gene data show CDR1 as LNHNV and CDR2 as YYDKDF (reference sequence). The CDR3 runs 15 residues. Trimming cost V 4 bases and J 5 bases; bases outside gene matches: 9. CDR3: CATSTGGAEEETQYF. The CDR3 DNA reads TGTGCCACCAGCACCGGGGGGGCCGAGGAGGAGACCCAGTACTTC.

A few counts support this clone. The CDR3 reads CASSSDRGQNEAFF. In nucleotides, the CDR3 is TGTGCCAGCAGCTCCGACAGGGGGCAAAATGAAGCTTTCTTT. This chain uses TRBV7-2 with TRBJ1-1, with TRBD1 matching over 10 bases. Germline CDR1 and CDR2: SGHTA and FQGNSA. J gave up 7 bases and V 4 bases, and 6 bases lay outside the gene matches. This CDR3 is 14 amino acids long.